The clone carrying this TCR beta chain was detected ten times or more. This entry is derived from a study of neurological immune-mediated disorders. Trimming took 1 base from V and 4 from J, leaving 11 bases between them. The CDR3 consists of 14 residues. CDR1 DFQATT and CDR2 SNEGSKA come from the germline V gene (reference sequence). It was by 5'RACE with 10-nucleotide random UMIs that the cDNA was made. From the 5' RACE reads, TCRdb called clonotypes with MiXCR, one entry per CDR3 protein. The sample consists of about 62,000 distinct CDR3 sequences, about 3.7% of them appearing once. The sample consisted of PBMCs. The receptor's source is a woman between 50 and 59 years old with multiple sclerosis. This rearrangement joins TRBV20-1 to TRBJ1-3; D unresolved. Here the CDR3 DNA reads TGCAGTGCTAGAGGGTCGGACGGAGGAAACACCATATATTTT. Protein: CSARGSDGGNTIYF.